In this sample, the clone carrying this T cell receptor (beta chain) turned up many times. The antigen remains undetermined. Germline CDR1 is SEHNR and CDR2 is FQNEAQ (reference sequence). The CDR3 has 11 amino acids. V was clipped by 7 bases and J by 3 bases, with 6 bases between them. Building of the TCR beta libraries involved iRepertoire HTBI primers and Arm-PCR of CDR3 regions. MiXCR was run by TCRdb on the multiplex PCR reads, yielding one entry per CDR3 protein. The sample gives roughly 500,000 distinct CDR3 sequences, about 12% of which show up once; roughly 8.9% is in the top ten. This record belongs to a study of regulatory T cells in long-lasting Graves disease. Study background: Newly diagnosed Graves' patients had under 3 months of antithyroid drugs.

General study findings and limits: Persistent disease preferred TRBV28, TRBJ1-2 and TRBJ2-5.

Time point indicated: newly diagnosed GD, antithyroid drugs for less than 3 months. PBMC RNA was the source of the TCR library. Per American Thyroid Association guidelines, Graves' disease was diagnosed. This same sample was also taken into another study, of T cells in Graves' hyperthyroidism and ophthalmopathy. That study adds: HTBI primers were employed in a first-round RT-PCR of the TCR CDR3.

The sequencing here drew on peripheral blood mononuclear cells (PBMCs), taken at new diagnosis, from a patient treated with antithyroid drugs. This TCR came from a woman in her 30s with Graves disease. This chain connects TRBV7-9 to TRBJ1-1; D unresolved. The CDR3 DNA is TGTGCCAGCAATCCTGACACTGAAGCTTTCTTT. It encodes CASNPDTEAFF. The full variable domain, in which reference TRBV7-9 and TRBJ1-1 provide the parts outside the CDR3, is DTGVSQNPRHKITKRGQNVTFRCDPISEHNRLYWYRQTLGQGPEFLTYFQNEAQLEKSRLLSDRFSAERPKGSFSTLEIQRTEQGDSAMYLCASNPDTEAFFGQGTRLTVV.